This T cell receptor (beta chain) was recovered during a study of T cell responses to AZD1222 COVID-19 vaccine. Study conclusions and caveats: A mostly white British donor set with more females was recruited, and clonal diversity was possibly underestimated. Reportedly, nearly half the spike-specific TCRs target unmutated variant regions.

With regard to this clone: Its specificity is not known.

The germline V gene encodes CDR1 SGHRS and CDR2 YFSETQ. With 1 base removed from V and 0 bases from J, the gap between germline ends came to 20 bases. The CDR3 extends over 18 amino acids. Sequencing used immunoSEQ multiplex PCR; TCRdb keeps in-frame clones, though not all of them. In the table there are 130,000 to 150,000 clones, 90% to 95% of which are singletons. This receptor was identified in an adult who had recovered from COVID-19. The chain employs TRBV5-1 and TRBJ2-7; weak D call: TRBD2 (6 bases). This sample comprised peripheral blood, obtained after recovery from COVID-19. CDR3 nucleotides: TGCGCCAGCAGCTTGAGAGGTCACCTTAGCGGAGCCTCCTACGAGCAGTACTTC. Amino acid sequence: CASSLRGHLSGASYEQYF.